The 9 T cell receptor beta chains below were found in one sample sequenced in a study of blood T cell repertoires in COVID-19. The method was immunoSEQ multiplex PCR; TCRdb's version includes in-frame clones alone and lacks a portion of them. The sample holds approximately 63,000 clones, about 91% seen once. Sequenced input: peripheral blood. The receptors here all came from an elderly woman with active COVID-19.

This clone came up a few times. This rearrangement joins TRBV10-3 to TRBJ1-6; D may be TRBD1 (5 bases). The CDR3 consists of 13 residues. V lost 6 bases and J 7 bases, leaving 10 bases between the germline ends. CDR1 is ENHRY, CDR2 SYGVKD, per germline. The CDR3 region is CAIRTDTNSPLHF. Written as DNA, the CDR3 is TGTGCCATCAGGACAGACACCAATTCACCCCTCCACTTT.

This chain connects TRBV19 to TRBJ2-2; 7 bases match TRBD1. With 5 bases clipped from V and 0 bases from J, the junction kept 6 bases outside the gene matches. The V gene's germline CDR1 is LNHDA and CDR2 SQIVND (reference sequence). This CDR3 contains 16 residues. The CDR3 loop is CASSPRQGANTGELFF. The CDR3 DNA sequence: TGTGCCAGTAGTCCCCGACAGGGAGCGAACACCGGGGAGCTGTTTTTT.

The V and J genes are TRBV29-1 and TRBJ2-5; TRBD2 is a possible D gene (6 bases). This CDR3 has 15 residues. Trimming shortened V by 5 bases and J by 4 bases, and 20 bases separated the two germline ends. Germline values: CDR1 SQVTM, CDR2 ANQGSEA. For the CDR3, the DNA is TGCAGCGTTATACAAGCTCGGGACTCAAGAGAGACCCAGTACTTC. It yields the protein CSVIQARDSRETQYF.

This clone occurred once. The CDR3 DNA reads TGTGCCAGCAGCGCAACTCCGGGACTTCTCAATGAGCAGTTCTTC. It encodes CASSATPGLLNEQFF. J is TRBJ2-1 and V is TRBV7-2, with D perhaps TRBD2 (6 bases). V was cut by 5 bases and J by 6 bases, with 17 bases left in between. This CDR3 is 15 amino acids long. Germline V gene lookup returns CDR1 SGHTA and CDR2 FQGNSA.

The gene calls are TRBV7-8 and TRBJ2-1, with TRBD2 matching 8 bases. Looked up from germline, CDR1 is SGHVS and CDR2 is FQNEAQ. V lost 0 bases, J lost 10 bases, and 8 bases stayed unmatched. This CDR3 contains 15 residues. CDR3 in DNA: TGTGCCAGCAGCTTAGCCGGGGGGGTCTTAGAGGAGCAGTTCTTC. As protein: CASSLAGGVLEEQFF.

This rearrangement joins TRBV11-3 to TRBJ1-1; TRBD1 agrees at 8 bases. V lost 4 bases and J lost 7; bases outside the gene matches: 5. The length of the CDR3 is 13 residues. CDR1 and CDR2 from the germline V gene are SGHNT and YENEEA. The CDR3 bases are TGTGCCAGCAGCTCCTCCGGGACAGGTGAAGCTTTCTTT. It yields the protein CASSSSGTGEAFF. Combining the CDR3 with reference TRBV11-3 and TRBJ1-1 gives the whole variable domain EAGVVQSPRYKIIEKKQPVAFWCNPISGHNTLYWYLQNLGQGPELLIRYENEEAVDDSQLPKDRFSAERLKGVDSTLKIQPAELGDSAVYLCASSSSGTGEAFFGQGTRLTVV.

This clone was detected a few times. The gene calls are TRBV9 and TRBJ2-3; 7 bases line up with TRBD1. This CDR3 spans 15 amino acids. Germline values: CDR1 SGDLS, CDR2 YYNGEE. Trimming at V came to 4 bases and at J to 2 bases, leaving 7 bases not matched to a gene. For the CDR3, the DNA is TGTGCCAGCAGCCCAGGGGGTGAACCCACAGATACGCAGTATTTT. It codes for CASSPGGEPTDTQYF.

The chain joins TRBV5-4 to TRBJ2-7, with 7 bases fitting TRBD1. With 0 bases clipped from V and 3 bases from J, the junction kept 9 bases outside the gene matches. In germline, CDR1 is SGHNT, CDR2 YYREEE (reference sequence). There are 16 residues in the CDR3. CDR3 nucleotides: TGTGCCAGCAGCTTGGGAGGGACAGCCGGTCACTACGAGCAGTACTTC. Protein sequence: CASSLGGTAGHYEQYF.

In its sample, this clone was seen once. This chain joins TRBV27 and TRBJ2-1, with TRBD2 matching 8 bases. The CDR3 has 14 residues. Germline V gives CDR1 MNHEY, CDR2 SMNVEV (reference sequence). With 4 bases clipped from V and 3 bases from J, the junction kept 2 bases outside the gene matches. CDR3 loop: CASSYLAGYNEQFF. The CDR3 DNA reads TGTGCCAGCAGTTACCTAGCGGGCTACAATGAGCAGTTCTTC.